These T cell receptor beta chains were read from a single sample in a study of cytomegalovirus exposure and HLA in healthy donors. Data came from immunoSEQ multiplex PCR; TCRdb stores just in-frame clones and leaves some out. The sample contains fewer than 150,000 clones, roughly 70% of which appear only once. Sequenced sample: PBMCs. The receptor source for this set is a human donor in good health. Both conserved end residues are part of each CDR3. D genes are given only for firm matches. Expanded clones get a size class; other rows say once, few or many, or leave the size out.

TRBD1	TRBV2	TRBJ1-1	-	CASIRGQGRGTEAFF	TGTGCCAGCATTCGGGGACAGGGGAGGGGCACTGAAGCTTTCTTT
-	TRBV7-6	TRBJ2-1	-	CASSLQGRRAVGGRNEQFF	TGTGCCAGCAGCTTACAAGGGCGCAGGGCCGTGGGGGGGCGGAATGAGCAGTTCTTC
TRBD1	TRBV5-1	TRBJ2-7	-	CASHRTGQGMSYEQYF	TGCGCCAGCCACCGAACAGGACAGGGAATGTCCTACGAGCAGTACTTC
-	TRBV6-5	TRBJ2-2	-	CASLRTTNTGELFF	TGTGCCAGCCTCCGGACAACCAACACCGGGGAGCTGTTTTTT
-	TRBV4-3	TRBJ1-2	-	CASSQEEGRRGYTF	TGCGCCAGCAGCCAAGAGGAGGGTCGGCGGGGCTACACCTTC
TRBD2	TRBV7-3	TRBJ2-1	-	CASSPTPSGAYNEQFF	TGTGCCAGCAGCCCGACCCCTAGCGGGGCTTACAATGAGCAGTTCTTC
-	TRBV7-9	TRBJ2-1	-	CASSLGSQAPYNEQFF	TGTGCCAGCAGCTTAGGGTCACAGGCCCCCTACAATGAGCAGTTCTTC
TRBD1	TRBV18	TRBJ2-5	few	CASSPPQHPGGQYF	TGTGCCAGCTCACCACCGCAACACCCAGGGGGCCAGTACTTC
-	TRBV4-3	TRBJ1-1	-	CASSPTVNTEAFF	TGCGCCAGCAGCCCGACAGTGAACACTGAAGCTTTCTTT
-	TRBV21-1	TRBJ2-7	-	CASKQGDEQYF	TGTGCCAGCAAACAGGGGGACGAGCAGTACTTC
-	TRBV9	TRBJ2-3	-	CASSGLVTDTQYF	TGTGCCAGCAGCGGGCTCGTCACAGATACGCAGTATTTT
TRBD1	TRBV7-8	TRBJ1-5	-	CASSLVGQGSNQPQHF	TGTGCCAGCAGCTTAGTGGGACAGGGGAGCAATCAGCCCCAGCATTTT
-	TRBV7-3	TRBJ2-2	-	CASSPAGSGPGELFF	TGTGCCAGCAGCCCTGCGGGTTCAGGACCCGGGGAGCTGTTTTTT
TRBD2	TRBV11-3	TRBJ2-1	-	CASSLVSASGGKSSYNEQFF	TGTGCCAGCAGCTTAGTTTCTGCTAGCGGGGGAAAAAGCTCCTACAATGAGCAGTTCTTC
-	TRBV11-3	TRBJ1-5	-	CASSLVGGQPQHF	TGTGCCAGCAGCTTAGTAGGGGGACAGCCCCAGCATTTT
TRBD2	TRBV28	TRBJ2-3	-	CASSLAGRPSGSTDTQYF	TGTGCCAGCAGTTTAGCGGGCCGACCTAGCGGGAGTACAGATACGCAGTATTTT
TRBD2	TRBV19	TRBJ2-7	-	CASSLEGLVGDEQYF	TGTGCCAGTAGTCTCGAGGGACTAGTAGGAGATGAGCAGTACTTC
TRBD1	TRBV12-5	TRBJ1-2	-	CASGAGQGDLSGYTF	TGTGCTAGTGGGGCGGGACAGGGTGATTTGTCTGGCTACACCTTC
TRBD2	TRBV28	TRBJ2-3	-	CASSSPRREGTDTQYF	TGTGCCAGCAGTTCCCCCAGGCGGGAGGGAACAGATACGCAGTATTTT
TRBD2	TRBV27	TRBJ2-1	-	CASSFLGGLGNEQFF	TGTGCCAGCAGTTTCTTGGGAGGGCTGGGCAATGAGCAGTTCTTC
TRBD1	TRBV18	TRBJ2-2	-	CASSPDREIGELFF	TGTGCCAGCTCACCAGACAGGGAGATCGGGGAGCTGTTTTTT
TRBD1	TRBV9	TRBJ2-2	-	CASSVGQGNTGELFF	TGTGCCAGCAGCGTGGGACAGGGAAACACCGGGGAGCTGTTTTTT
-	TRBV2	TRBJ1-1	-	CASRRFTEAFF	TGTGCCAGCAGGCGGTTTACTGAAGCTTTCTTT
TRBD2	TRBV5-1	TRBJ2-3	-	CASSWTSGRADTQYF	TGCGCCAGCAGTTGGACTAGCGGGAGGGCAGATACGCAGTATTTT
-	TRBV5-1	TRBJ1-6	-	CASSLAGLSSSYNSPLHF	TGCGCCAGCAGCTTGGCCGGCTTGTCTAGCTCCTATAATTCACCCCTCCACTTT
TRBD2	TRBV11-2	TRBJ2-7	-	CASSLEGGSYEQYF	TGTGCCAGCAGCTTAGAGGGGGGGTCCTACGAGCAGTACTTC
-	TRBV10-1	TRBJ1-5	-	CAIPRGPGGKPQHF	TGCGCCATCCCCAGGGGACCCGGGGGGAAGCCCCAGCATTTT
TRBD1	TRBV18	TRBJ1-5	-	CASSQGGGNQPQHF	TGTGCCAGCTCACAAGGGGGCGGCAATCAGCCCCAGCATTTT
TRBD1	TRBV7-2	TRBJ2-7	-	CASSNRDRGPSYEQYF	TGTGCCAGCAGCAATCGGGACAGGGGCCCCTCCTACGAGCAGTACTTC
TRBD2	TRBV28	TRBJ2-7	-	CASSPAGLAGFTPYEQYF	TGTGCCAGCAGCCCCGCGGGACTAGCGGGGTTTACCCCCTACGAGCAGTACTTC
-	TRBV27	TRBJ2-1	-	CASSLAPGNTMLNEQFF	TGTGCCAGCAGTTTAGCCCCCGGGAACACAATGTTAAATGAGCAGTTCTTC
-	TRBV10-3	TRBJ1-2	-	CAISSDSLYGYTF	TGTGCCATCAGTAGCGACAGCCTCTATGGCTACACCTTC
-	TRBV21-1	TRBJ1-1	few	CASSKRAFRVGVPEAFF	TGTGCCAGCAGCAAAAGAGCCTTCAGGGTGGGCGTTCCTGAAGCTTTCTTT
TRBD1	TRBV2	TRBJ1-4	-	CASSPGQGALGEKLFF	TGTGCCAGCAGTCCGGGACAGGGGGCGCTGGGTGAAAAACTGTTTTTT
TRBD2	TRBV5-1	TRBJ2-2	once	CASSPGGRGTGELFF	TGCGCCAGCAGCCCGGGGGGGAGAGGTACCGGGGAGCTGTTTTTT
-	TRBV18	TRBJ1-5	-	CASSPPGDQPQHF	TGTGCCAGCTCACCTCCAGGGGATCAGCCCCAGCATTTT
TRBD1	TRBV19	TRBJ1-6	-	CASSPGQGNDYNSPLHF	TGTGCCAGTAGTCCAGGACAGGGTAACGACTATAATTCACCCCTCCACTTT